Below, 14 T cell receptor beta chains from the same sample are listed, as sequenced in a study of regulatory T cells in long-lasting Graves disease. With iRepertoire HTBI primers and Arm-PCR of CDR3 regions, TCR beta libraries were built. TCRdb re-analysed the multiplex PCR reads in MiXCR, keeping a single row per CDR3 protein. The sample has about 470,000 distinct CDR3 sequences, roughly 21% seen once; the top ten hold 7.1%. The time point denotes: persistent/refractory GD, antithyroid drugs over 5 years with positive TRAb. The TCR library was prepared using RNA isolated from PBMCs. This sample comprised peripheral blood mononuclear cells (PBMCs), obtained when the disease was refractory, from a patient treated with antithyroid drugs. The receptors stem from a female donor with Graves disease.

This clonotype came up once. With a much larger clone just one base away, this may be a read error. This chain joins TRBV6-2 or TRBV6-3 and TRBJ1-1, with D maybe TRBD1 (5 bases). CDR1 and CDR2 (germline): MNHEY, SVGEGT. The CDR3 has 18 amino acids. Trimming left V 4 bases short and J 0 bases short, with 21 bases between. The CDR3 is CASSCVVGKGPLNTEAFF. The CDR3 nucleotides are TGTGCCAGCAGTTGCGTCGTGGGGAAGGGGCCCCTGAACACTGAAGCTTTCTTT.

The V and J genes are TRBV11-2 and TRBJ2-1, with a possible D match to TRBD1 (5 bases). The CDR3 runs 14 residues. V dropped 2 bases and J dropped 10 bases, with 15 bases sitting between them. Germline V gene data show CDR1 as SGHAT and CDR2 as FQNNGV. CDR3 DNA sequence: TGTGCCAGCAGCTTAAGGACCTTGGGGCGGGAGCAGTTCTTC. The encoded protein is CASSLRTLGREQFF.

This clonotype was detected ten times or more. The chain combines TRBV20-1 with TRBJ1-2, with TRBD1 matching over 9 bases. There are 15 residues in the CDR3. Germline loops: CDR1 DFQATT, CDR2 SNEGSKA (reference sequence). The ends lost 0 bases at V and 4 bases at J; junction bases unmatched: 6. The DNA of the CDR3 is TGCAGTGCTAGAGACCTCCGACAGGGGGGCTATGGCTACACCTTC. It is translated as CSARDLRQGGYGYTF.

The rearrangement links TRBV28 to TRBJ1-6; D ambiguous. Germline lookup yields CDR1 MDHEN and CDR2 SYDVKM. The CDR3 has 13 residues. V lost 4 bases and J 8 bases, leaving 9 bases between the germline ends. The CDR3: CASSSPIYSPLHF. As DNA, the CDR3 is TGTGCCAGCAGTTCCCCGATCTATTCACCCCTCCACTTT.

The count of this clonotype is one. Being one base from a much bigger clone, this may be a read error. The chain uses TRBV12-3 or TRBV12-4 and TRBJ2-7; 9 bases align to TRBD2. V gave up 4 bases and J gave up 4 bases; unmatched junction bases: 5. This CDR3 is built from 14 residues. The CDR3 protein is CASSSASGIYEQYF. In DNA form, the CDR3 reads TGTGCCAGCAGTTCCGCTAGCGGGATTTACGAGCAGTACTTC.

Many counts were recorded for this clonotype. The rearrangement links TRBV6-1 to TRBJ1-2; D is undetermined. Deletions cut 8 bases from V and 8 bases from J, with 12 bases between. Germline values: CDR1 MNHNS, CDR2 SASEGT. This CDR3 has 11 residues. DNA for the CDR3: TGTGCCAGCGAAGGGATGGAAGGCTACACCTTC. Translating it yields CASEGMEGYTF.

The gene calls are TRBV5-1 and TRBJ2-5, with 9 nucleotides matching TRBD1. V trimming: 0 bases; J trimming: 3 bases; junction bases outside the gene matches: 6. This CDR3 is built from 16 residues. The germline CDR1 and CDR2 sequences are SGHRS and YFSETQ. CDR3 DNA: TGCGCCAGCAGCTTGGAGACCGGGACAGGGAAAGAGACCCAGTACTTC. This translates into CASSLETGTGKETQYF.

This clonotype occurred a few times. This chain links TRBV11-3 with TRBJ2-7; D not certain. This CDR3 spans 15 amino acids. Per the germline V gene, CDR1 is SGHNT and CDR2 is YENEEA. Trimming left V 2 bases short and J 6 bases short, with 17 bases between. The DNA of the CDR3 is TGTGCCAGCAGCTTAAGTCTGGGGTCCGAGTTCGAGCAGTACTTC. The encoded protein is CASSLSLGSEFEQYF.

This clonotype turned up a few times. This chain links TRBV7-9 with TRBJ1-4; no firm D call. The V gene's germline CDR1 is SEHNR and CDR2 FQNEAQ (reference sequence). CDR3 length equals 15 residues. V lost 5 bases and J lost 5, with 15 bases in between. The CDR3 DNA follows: TGTGCCAGCAGCCCCCGCAGACTCCAAAATGAAAAACTGTTTTTT. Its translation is CASSPRRLQNEKLFF. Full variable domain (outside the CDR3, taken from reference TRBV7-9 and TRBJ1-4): DTGVSQNPRHKITKRGQNVTFRCDPISEHNRLYWYRQTLGQGPEFLTYFQNEAQLEKSRLLSDRFSAERPKGSFSTLEIQRTEQGDSAMYLCASSPRRLQNEKLFFGSGTQLSVL.

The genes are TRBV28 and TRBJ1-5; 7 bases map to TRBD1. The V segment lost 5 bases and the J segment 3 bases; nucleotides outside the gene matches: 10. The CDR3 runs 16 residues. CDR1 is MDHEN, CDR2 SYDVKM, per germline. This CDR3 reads CASSPTGAWANQPQHF. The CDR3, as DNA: TGTGCCAGCAGTCCCACAGGGGCTTGGGCCAATCAGCCCCAGCATTTT.

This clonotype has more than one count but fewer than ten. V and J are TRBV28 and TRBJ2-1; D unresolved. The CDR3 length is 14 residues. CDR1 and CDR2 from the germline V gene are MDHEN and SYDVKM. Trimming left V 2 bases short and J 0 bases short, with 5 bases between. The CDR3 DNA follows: TGTGCCAGCAGTTTACCACGCTCCTACAATGAGCAGTTCTTC. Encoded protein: CASSLPRSYNEQFF.

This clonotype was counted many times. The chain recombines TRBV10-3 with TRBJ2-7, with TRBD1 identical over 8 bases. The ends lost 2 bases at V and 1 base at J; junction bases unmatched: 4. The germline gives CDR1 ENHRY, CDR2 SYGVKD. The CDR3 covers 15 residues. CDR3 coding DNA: TGTGCCATCAGTGAGCCCAGACAGGGGTCCTACGAGCAGTACTTC. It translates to CAISEPRQGSYEQYF.

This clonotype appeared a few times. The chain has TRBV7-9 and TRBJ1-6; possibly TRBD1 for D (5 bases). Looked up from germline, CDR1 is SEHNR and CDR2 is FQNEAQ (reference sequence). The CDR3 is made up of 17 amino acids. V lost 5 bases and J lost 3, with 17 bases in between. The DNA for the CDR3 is TGTGCCAGCAGCCACCTAAGGGGCCCAGGCTATAATTCACCCCTCCACTTT. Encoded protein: CASSHLRGPGYNSPLHF.

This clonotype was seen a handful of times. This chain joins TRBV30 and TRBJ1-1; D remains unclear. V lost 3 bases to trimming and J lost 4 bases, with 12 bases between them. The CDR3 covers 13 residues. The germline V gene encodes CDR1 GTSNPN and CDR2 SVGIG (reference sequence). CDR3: CAWRVLGVTEAFF. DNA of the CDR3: TGTGCCTGGAGGGTGCTGGGAGTCACTGAAGCTTTCTTT.